These T cell receptor beta chains were read from a single sample in a study of glioma-infiltrating T cells. MiXCR, run by TCRdb on the multiplex PCR reads, gives a single entry per CDR3 protein. The table includes fewer than 200,000 distinct CDR3 sequences, approximately 30% detected once. Sequencing was performed on glioma tissue, nonneoplastic brain tissue, or PBMCs (not recorded which). The origin of the receptors is a human donor with low-grade glioma or glioblastoma, undergoing nonglioma brain surgery, or in good health (not recorded which). Each CDR3 is given without its conserved first and last residue. A D gene is named only where the DNA matches it firmly.

j_call d_call v_call cdr3_aa
TRBJ2-7 NA TRBV20-1 SAREPLTDYEQY
TRBJ1-3 NA TRBV5-1 ASSVGDGNTIY
TRBJ2-2 NA TRBV6-1 ASSYTPGTPGGELF
TRBJ2-1 NA TRBV6-1 ASTRRDSNNNEQF
TRBJ1-5 TRBD1 TRBV4-1 ASSQERDRDQPQH
TRBJ2-5 NA TRBV7-6 ASSPRGLQETQY
TRBJ1-1 TRBD1 TRBV10-3 AISPTGSTEAF
TRBJ2-1 TRBD2 TRBV19 ASSIVSGGSYNEQF
TRBJ2-1 TRBD1 TRBV14 ASSPKLPVQGLSEQF
TRBJ2-7 TRBD2 TRBV27 ASSSPGTSGRYEQY
TRBJ2-3 TRBD2 TRBV10-3 AISESGAGEGDTQY
TRBJ2-1 TRBD2 TRBV20-1 SAEPAGTSDTRPYNEQF
TRBJ2-7 NA TRBV3-1 ASIPPGTRSLEQY
TRBJ1-6 NA TRBV15 ATSRVLSRLSYNSPLH
TRBJ1-5 NA TRBV20-1 SARDWWRDNQPQH
TRBJ2-3 NA TRBV20-1 SAGVTGSTDTQY
TRBJ2-4 NA TRBV5-4 ASSLYSGDKNIQY
TRBJ2-2 NA TRBV28 VSSSAGELF
TRBJ1-3 NA TRBV12-3/TRBV12-4 ASKGGTIY
TRBJ2-7 NA TRBV7-2 ASSLWDGGYEQY
TRBJ2-1 NA TRBV6-1 ASSTSGTDEQF
TRBJ2-1 NA TRBV27 ASSSRPGGDRGLNEQF
TRBJ2-1 NA TRBV3-1 ASSQDVVPSNEQF
TRBJ2-2 TRBD2 TRBV5-4 ASSTLAVDTGELF
TRBJ2-1 TRBD2 TRBV7-3 ASSPGTSGSLEQF
TRBJ2-5 TRBD2 TRBV7-9 ASSQLRSGRSETQY
TRBJ2-1 NA TRBV19 ASSSLAYNGQF
TRBJ2-7 TRBD1 TRBV28 ASISAGTGSYEQY
TRBJ2-1 NA TRBV6-2/TRBV6-3 ASSYSAGTEQF
TRBJ2-7 NA TRBV28 ASRISGASYEQY
TRBJ2-1 TRBD2 TRBV11-1 ASSPSGGSGRHEQF
TRBJ1-3 NA TRBV18 ASPPRTEAGNTIY
TRBJ2-7 TRBD2 TRBV12-3/TRBV12-4 ASSFGTSPIEQY
TRBJ2-1 TRBD2 TRBV10-3 AISPGLAVNEQF
TRBJ2-1 TRBD2 TRBV2 ASSLTRLAGNEQF
TRBJ2-1 TRBD2 TRBV3-1 ASSQPAGVISINEQF
TRBJ2-1 NA TRBV20-1 SAPGLSNEQF
TRBJ1-2 TRBD1 TRBV2 ASSEERDSLYGYT
TRBJ2-3 TRBD1 TRBV25-1 ASSPGTGDTQY
TRBJ2-5 NA TRBV6-5 ASSYRQYQETQC
TRBJ2-5 NA TRBV20-1 SARAWTETQY
TRBJ2-2 NA TRBV19 ASSINQRTGELF
TRBJ2-7 TRBD2 TRBV6-2/TRBV6-3 ASSRLAGGYEQY
TRBJ2-1 NA TRBV24-1 ATSGGKQAAISYNEQF
TRBJ1-1 NA TRBV10-3 AIRALQDNTEAF
TRBJ1-2 TRBD1 TRBV27 ASSRIPGTVNYGYT
TRBJ2-1 NA TRBV27 ASIVTRAGDEQF
TRBJ1-1 NA TRBV6-1 AIQDGYTEAF
TRBJ2-2 NA TRBV5-1 ASSLGSWTTNTGELF
TRBJ1-5 TRBD1 TRBV25-1 ASSWPGQITYQPQH
TRBJ2-2 NA TRBV27 ASSLGHRLNTGELF
TRBJ1-1 NA TRBV7-3 ASSPGHQNTEAF
TRBJ2-4 TRBD1 TRBV19 ASSVRPGTGDIQY
TRBJ1-2 NA TRBV19 ASSSSIYGYT
TRBJ2-7 NA TRBV12-3/TRBV12-4 ASSFAGSSYEQY
TRBJ2-3 NA TRBV7-2 ASSLGTGTSTDTQY
TRBJ2-3 NA TRBV19 ASSKESADTQY
TRBJ2-7 TRBD2 TRBV20-1 SAGLAGGEQY